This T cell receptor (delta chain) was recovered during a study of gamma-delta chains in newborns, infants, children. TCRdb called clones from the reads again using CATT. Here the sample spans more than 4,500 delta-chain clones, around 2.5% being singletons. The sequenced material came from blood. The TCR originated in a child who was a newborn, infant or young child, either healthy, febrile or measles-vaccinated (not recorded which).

CDR3 in amino acids: CACDSGWGIRSSWDTRQMFF. CDR3 DNA: TGTGCCTGTGACTCCGGCTGGGGGATACGGAGCTCCTGGGACACCCGACAGATGTTTTTC. The chain links TRDV2 to TRDJ3; 12 nucleotides align to TRDD3. The J segment lost 0 bases and the V segment lost 3 bases, leaving 8 bases of the junction unmatched. The CDR3 has 20 residues. In germline, CDR1 is GEAIGNYY, CDR2 EKD.